One T cell receptor beta chain is described in this entry. As originally analysed: By means of reference gene primer amplification, nucleated cell counts were estimated. Method: immunoSEQ multiplex PCR; TCRdb's copy keeps in-frame clones and lacks some. D and trimming were read from the DNA, whereas the V and J calls and clone size are those reported in that table. The data hold around 450,000 clones, with more than 85% observed a single time. These data come from a study of blood T cell repertoires in COVID-19. Study-level background: Material from acute and convalescent COVID-19 was sourced from the United States, Italy and Spain. T cells, B-cell-depleted T cells, or PBMCs supplied cDNA or gDNA.

Trimming took 5 bases from V and 0 from J; bases not matched to a gene: 6. The CDR3 length is 18 residues. Per the germline V gene, CDR1 is MNHEY and CDR2 is SMNVEV (reference sequence). Sequences were obtained from peripheral blood. The V gene is TRBV27, the J gene TRBJ2-1; 14 nucleotides line up with TRBD2. This TCR came from a woman under 40 with acute or convalescent COVID-19. The CDR3 sequence: CASSLRTSGGSSYNEQFF. The CDR3 coding sequence is TGTGCCAGCAGTCTGAGGACTAGCGGGGGGAGCTCCTACAATGAGCAGTTCTTC.